This T cell receptor (beta chain) was found in a study of T-cell memory formation after mild COVID-19. Each CDR3 protein gets one entry after TCRdb re-called the 5' RACE reads with MiXCR. The sample shows around 110,000 distinct CDR3 sequences, around 12% of them seen only once. This clonotype was seen a handful of times. The antigen remains undetermined. V was pared by 0 bases and J by 4 bases, with 11 bases between. CDR1 and CDR2 from the germline V gene are SGHAT and FQNNGV. This CDR3 is built from 15 residues. Regarding the study as a whole: Certain responding clones were present in pre-infection memory, suggesting participation of cross-reactive memory.

Material: PBMCs or a T cell subset sorted from them (not recorded which). The TCR was taken from an adult woman who had mild COVID-19 (a few samples of this study predate the infection). Cell type and time point are not known. The chain couples TRBV11-2 to TRBJ2-3, with unresolved D. The CDR3 loop reads CASSLDPAFSDTQYF. As DNA, the CDR3 is TGTGCCAGCAGCTTAGATCCGGCCTTTTCAGATACGCAGTATTTT. Variable domain in full (rest from reference TRBV11-2 and TRBJ2-3): EAGVAQSPRYKIIEKRQSVAFWCNPISGHATLYWYQQILGQGPKLLIQFQNNGVVDDSQLPKDRFSAERLKGVDSTLKIQPAKLEDSAVYLCASSLDPAFSDTQYFGPGTRLTVL.